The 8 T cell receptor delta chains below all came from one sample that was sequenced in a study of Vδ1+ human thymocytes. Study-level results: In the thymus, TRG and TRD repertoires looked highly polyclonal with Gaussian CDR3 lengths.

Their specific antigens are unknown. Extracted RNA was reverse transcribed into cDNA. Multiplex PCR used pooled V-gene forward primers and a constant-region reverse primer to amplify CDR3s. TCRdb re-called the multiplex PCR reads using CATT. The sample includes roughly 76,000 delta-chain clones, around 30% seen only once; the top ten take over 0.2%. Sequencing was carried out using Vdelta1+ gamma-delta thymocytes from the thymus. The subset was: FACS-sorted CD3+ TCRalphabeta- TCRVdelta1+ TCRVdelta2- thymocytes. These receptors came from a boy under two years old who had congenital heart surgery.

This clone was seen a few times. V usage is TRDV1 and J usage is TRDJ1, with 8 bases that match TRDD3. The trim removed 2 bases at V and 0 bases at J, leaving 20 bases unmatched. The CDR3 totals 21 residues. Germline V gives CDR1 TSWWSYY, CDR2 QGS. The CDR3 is CALGEYNDWYWGGTYTDKLIF. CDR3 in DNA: TGTGCTCTTGGGGAATACAACGACTGGTACTGGGGGGGCACGTACACCGATAAACTCATCTTT.

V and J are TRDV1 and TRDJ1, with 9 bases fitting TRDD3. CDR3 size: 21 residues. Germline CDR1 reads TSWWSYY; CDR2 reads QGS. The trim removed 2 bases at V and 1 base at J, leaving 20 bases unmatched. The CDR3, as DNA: TGTGCTCTTGGGGAATTTCCCCCCGAGGGGTACTGGGGGAGTTCCACCGATAAACTCATCTTT. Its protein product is CALGEFPPEGYWGSSTDKLIF.

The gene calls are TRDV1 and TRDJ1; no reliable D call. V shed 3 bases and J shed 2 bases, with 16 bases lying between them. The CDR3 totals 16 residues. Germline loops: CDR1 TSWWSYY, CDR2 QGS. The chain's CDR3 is CALGERFPDPTDKLIF. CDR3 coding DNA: TGTGCTCTTGGGGAGAGATTTCCGGATCCTACCGATAAACTCATCTTT.

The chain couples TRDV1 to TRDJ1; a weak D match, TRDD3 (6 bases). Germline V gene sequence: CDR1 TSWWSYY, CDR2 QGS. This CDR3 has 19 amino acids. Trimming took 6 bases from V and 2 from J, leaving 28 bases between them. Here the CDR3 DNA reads TGTGCTCTTGGAAACCTCCACTTCCCCCATACTGGGTCTACCGATAAACTCATCTTT. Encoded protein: CALGNLHFPHTGSTDKLIF.

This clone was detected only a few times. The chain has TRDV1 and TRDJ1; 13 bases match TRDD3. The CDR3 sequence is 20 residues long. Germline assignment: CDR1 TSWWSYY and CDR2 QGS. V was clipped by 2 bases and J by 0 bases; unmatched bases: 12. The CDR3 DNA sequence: TGTGCTCTTGGGGAATCCACGATTACTGGGGGATACGAGGACACCGATAAACTCATCTTT. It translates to CALGESTITGGYEDTDKLIF.

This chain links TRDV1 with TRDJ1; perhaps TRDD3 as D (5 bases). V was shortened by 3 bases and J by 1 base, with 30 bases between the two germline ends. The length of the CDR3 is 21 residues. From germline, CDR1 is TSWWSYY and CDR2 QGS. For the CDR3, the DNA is TGTGCTCTTGGGGATTGCCCCCACGGGGGTTCGAGCTTGGGCTCCACCGATAAACTCATCTTT. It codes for CALGDCPHGGSSLGSTDKLIF.

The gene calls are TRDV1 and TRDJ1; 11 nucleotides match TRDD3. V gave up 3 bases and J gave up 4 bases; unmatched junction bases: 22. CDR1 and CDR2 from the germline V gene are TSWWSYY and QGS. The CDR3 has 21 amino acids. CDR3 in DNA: TGTGCTCTTGGGGACCGCCTTCCTCCCAGTAATACTTGGGGGATACGCGATAAACTCATCTTT. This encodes CALGDRLPPSNTWGIRDKLIF.

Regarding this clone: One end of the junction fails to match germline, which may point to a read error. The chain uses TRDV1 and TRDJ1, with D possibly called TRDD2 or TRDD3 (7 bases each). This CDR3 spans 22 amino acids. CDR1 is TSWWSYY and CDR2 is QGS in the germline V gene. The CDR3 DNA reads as TGTGCTTTTGGGGACGGGCAAATCCTATTCCTACACATGGGGGAATGGACCGATAAACTCATCTTT. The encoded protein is CAFGDGQILFLHMGEWTDKLIF.